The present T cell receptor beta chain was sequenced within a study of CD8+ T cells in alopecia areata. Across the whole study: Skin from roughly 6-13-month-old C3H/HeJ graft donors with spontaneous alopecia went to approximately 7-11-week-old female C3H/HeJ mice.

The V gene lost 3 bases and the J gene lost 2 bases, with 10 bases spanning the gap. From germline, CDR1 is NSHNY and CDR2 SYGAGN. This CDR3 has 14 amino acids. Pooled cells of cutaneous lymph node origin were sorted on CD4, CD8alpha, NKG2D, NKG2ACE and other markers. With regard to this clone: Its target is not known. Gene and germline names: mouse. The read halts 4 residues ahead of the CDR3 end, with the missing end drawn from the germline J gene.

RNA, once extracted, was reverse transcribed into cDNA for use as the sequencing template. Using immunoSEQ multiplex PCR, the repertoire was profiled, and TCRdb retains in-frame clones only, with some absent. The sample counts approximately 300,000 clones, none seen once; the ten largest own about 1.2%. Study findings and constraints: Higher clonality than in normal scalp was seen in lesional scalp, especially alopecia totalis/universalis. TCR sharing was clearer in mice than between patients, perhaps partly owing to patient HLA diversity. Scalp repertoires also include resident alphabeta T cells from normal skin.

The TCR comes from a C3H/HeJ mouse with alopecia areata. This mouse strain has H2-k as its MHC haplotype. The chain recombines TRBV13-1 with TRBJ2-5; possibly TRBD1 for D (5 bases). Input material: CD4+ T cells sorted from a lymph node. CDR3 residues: CASSGAGFQDTQYF. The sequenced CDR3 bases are TGTGCCAGCAGTGGAGCAGGGTTCCAAGAC.